One and the same sample provided the 18 T cell receptor beta chains below, sequenced in a study of blood T cell repertoires in COVID-19. The data were produced by immunoSEQ multiplex PCR, yet TCRdb's version contains in-frame clones alone and is incomplete. The data show fewer than 250,000 clones, about nine tenths seen once. Material for sequencing was peripheral blood. Every receptor here comes from a man aged 50-60 years with acute or convalescent COVID-19.

This chain connects TRBV10-3 to TRBJ2-5; TRBD2 matches 9 bases. This CDR3 is 17 amino acids long. With 1 base clipped from V and 9 bases from J, the junction kept 15 bases outside the gene matches. Germline-derived CDR1 and CDR2 are ENHRY and SYGVKD. CDR3 bases: TGTGCCATCAGTGAGTTAAGTCTAGCGGGACCCAGGGGGGCCCAGTACTTC. Translating gives CAISELSLAGPRGAQYF.

The rearrangement joins TRBV30 to TRBJ2-7; 8 bases line up with TRBD1. Trimming at V came to 1 base and at J to 5 bases, leaving 10 bases not matched to a gene. CDR1 GTSNPN and CDR2 SVGIG come from the germline V gene (reference sequence). CDR3 size: 15 residues. CDR3: CAWSATGGQRNEQYF. CDR3 DNA sequence: TGTGCCTGGAGTGCAACAGGGGGACAACGCAACGAGCAGTACTTC.

J is TRBJ2-6 and V is TRBV29-1; 10 nucleotides match TRBD1. Per the germline V gene, CDR1 is SQVTM and CDR2 is ANQGSEA. The CDR3 has 16 amino acids. Trimming at V came to 6 bases and at J to 1 base, leaving 6 bases not matched to a gene. CDR3 in amino acids: CSVPGTGVSGANVLTF. CDR3 DNA sequence: TGCAGCGTCCCCGGGACAGGGGTTTCTGGGGCCAACGTCCTGACTTTC.

The chain couples TRBV11-2 to TRBJ2-1; D is perhaps TRBD2 (5 bases). The V end was cut by 2 bases, the J end by 6 bases, with 14 bases between. CDR1 and CDR2 from the germline V gene are SGHAT and FQNNGV. CDR3 length: 15 amino acids. In DNA, the CDR3 is TGTGCCAGCAGCTTAAAGGCGGGCTCGGGCAATGAGCAGTTCTTC. This translates into CASSLKAGSGNEQFF.

The chain employs TRBV6-5 and TRBJ1-1; D remains ambiguous. The CDR3 spans 16 residues. Per germline, CDR1 MNHEY and CDR2 SVGAGI. Trimming cost V 4 bases and J 1 base, with 16 bases left between them. CDR3 loop: CASSSGSTGRNTEAFF. The CDR3 nucleotides read TGTGCCAGCAGTTCCGGATCAACGGGTAGGAACACTGAAGCTTTCTTT.

This chain joins TRBV6-6 and TRBJ1-2, with D possibly being TRBD1 (6 bases). Per germline, CDR1 MNHNY and CDR2 SVGAGI (reference sequence). Trimming pared 6 bases from V and 5 bases from J, leaving 19 bases between. This CDR3 has 15 residues. The CDR3 DNA sequence: TGTGCCAGCAGCCCCCGGGGGGGCCTCTCTTATGGCTACACCTTC. Protein: CASSPRGGLSYGYTF.

The chain employs TRBV6-5 and TRBJ1-6, with TRBD1 as a possible D gene (6 bases). The V gene lost 0 bases and the J gene lost 7 bases, with 10 bases spanning the gap. Germline V lookup: CDR1 MNHEY, CDR2 SVGAGI. The CDR3 contains 15 residues. CDR3 nucleotide sequence: TGTGCCAGCAGTTACTCGGACAGACCAAATTCACCCCTCCACTTT. It yields the protein CASSYSDRPNSPLHF.

The V and J genes are TRBV3-1 (or the pseudogene TRBV3-2) and TRBJ1-1, with D tentatively TRBD1 (5 bases). Germline loops: CDR1 LGHDT, CDR2 YNNKEL (reference sequence). The ends were cut back, 5 bases at V and 1 base at J, with 8 bases in the middle. CDR3 length: 13 residues. CDR3 in amino acids: CASSFDRNTEAFF. For the CDR3, the DNA is TGTGCCAGCAGCTTTGACAGGAACACTGAAGCTTTCTTT.

This clone was detected a few times. This chain uses TRBV7-2 with TRBJ1-1; D possibly corresponds to TRBD1 (6 bases). Trimming took off 6 bases at V and 8 bases at J, with 16 bases between the two ends. The V gene's germline CDR1 is SGHTA and CDR2 FQGNSA. This CDR3 has 13 amino acids. CDR3 DNA sequence: TGTGCCAGCAGTCTTGGGACACTCCAAGAAGCTTTCTTT. Amino acid sequence: CASSLGTLQEAFF.

Concerning this clone: This sample includes further DNA sequences coding for the same CDR3. The V gene is TRBV3-1 (or the pseudogene TRBV3-2), the J gene TRBJ2-2; 10 bases line up with TRBD2. This CDR3 region has 16 residues. Germline V lookup: CDR1 LGHDT, CDR2 YNNKEL (reference sequence). Germline trimming cut 1 base from V and 1 base from J; bases unmatched to any gene: 0. The CDR3 DNA reads TGTGCCAGCAGCCAAGGACTAGCGGGGAACACCGGGGAGCTGTTTTTT. Translation gives CASSQGLAGNTGELFF.

The gene calls are TRBV7-2 and TRBJ1-5, with 9 bases matching TRBD1. CDR3 size: 16 residues. The trim removed 4 bases at V and 4 bases at J, leaving 8 bases unmatched. Germline CDR1 reads SGHTA; CDR2 reads FQGNSA. CDR3 in amino acids: CASSYRPGTGNQPQHF. The CDR3, as DNA: TGTGCCAGCAGCTACCGCCCCGGGACAGGGAATCAGCCCCAGCATTTT.

The chain is built from TRBV6-2 or TRBV6-3 and TRBJ1-1, with TRBD1 matching over 11 bases. The germline CDR1 and CDR2 sequences are MNHEY and SVGEGT. This CDR3 has 14 amino acids. V lost 5 bases and J lost 5; bases outside the gene matches: 4. The CDR3 loop is CASSGQGAWTEAFF. The CDR3 nucleotides are TGTGCCAGCAGTGGACAGGGGGCGTGGACTGAAGCTTTCTTT.

This rearrangement joins TRBV18 to TRBJ1-5; D remains ambiguous. V was shortened by 3 bases and J by 5 bases, with 8 bases between the two germline ends. This CDR3 has 13 amino acids. From germline, CDR1 is KGHSH and CDR2 LQKENI. Here the CDR3 reads CASSPSGDQPQHF. The DNA of the CDR3 is TGTGCCAGCTCACCTAGTGGAGATCAGCCCCAGCATTTT.

This clone was detected only once. The chain couples TRBV6-5 to TRBJ2-1; D uncertain. Germline V CDR1 and CDR2: MNHEY, SVGAGI. This CDR3 is built from 11 residues. The V end lost 4 bases, the J end lost 8 bases, and 6 bases lay between the germline ends. CDR3 loop: CASSLRDEQFF. DNA of the CDR3: TGTGCCAGCAGTTTACGGGATGAGCAGTTCTTC.

V gene TRBV5-1 combines with J gene TRBJ2-5; 7 bases agree with TRBD2. CDR3 length: 15 residues. Looked up from germline, CDR1 is SGHRS and CDR2 is YFSETQ. After removal of 0 bases from V and 4 bases from J, the junction contained 6 bases not matched to a gene. The CDR3 spells CASSLVAWGGETQYF. CDR3 sequence (DNA): TGCGCCAGCAGCTTGGTTGCGTGGGGGGGAGAGACCCAGTACTTC.

The CDR3 DNA sequence: TGTGCCAGCAGCACGGGGGGCCGGGGGGAGACCCAGTACTTC. Amino acid sequence: CASSTGGRGETQYF. The chain has TRBV28 and TRBJ2-5; a weak D match, TRBD2 (7 bases). Germline V gene lookup returns CDR1 MDHEN and CDR2 SYDVKM. Trimming cost V 6 bases and J 5 bases, with 16 bases left between them. This CDR3 is built from 14 residues.

This chain links TRBV6-5 with TRBJ1-1; the D is unclear. Germline CDR1 MNHEY, CDR2 SVGAGI. There are 11 residues in the CDR3. V was cut by 6 bases and J by 1 base, with 3 bases left in between. The CDR3 region is CASRQNTEAFF. Written as DNA, the CDR3 is TGTGCCAGCAGACAGAACACTGAAGCTTTCTTT.

The gene calls are TRBV25-1 and TRBJ2-5, with TRBD2 matching 7 bases. The V and J ends lost 6 bases and 5 bases, in that order; junction bases with no gene match: 9. This CDR3 is built from 14 residues. The germline V gene encodes CDR1 MGHDK and CDR2 SYGVNS. CDR3 region: CASSRATGGETQYF. Here the CDR3 DNA reads TGTGCCAGCAGCCGAGCGACCGGGGGGGAGACCCAGTACTTC.